This is a list of T cell receptor beta chains from one sample in a study of cytomegalovirus exposure and HLA in healthy donors. Clones were read by immunoSEQ multiplex PCR, and TCRdb kept only the in-frame ones, dropping some. The sample records hundreds of thousands of clones, around 89% being singletons. The sequenced sample consisted of PBMCs. The receptors derive from a young woman in good health and CMV-seronegative. The CDR3 runs from the conserved cysteine through the conserved F or W. D genes are given only for firm matches. Clone size is not always given. Where it is, it says once, few, many or a class for expanded clones.

V: TRBV7-2
size: NA
J: TRBJ1-5
D: NA
CDR3: CASSLMEGQPQHF
DNA: TGTGCCAGCAGCTTAATGGAGGGGCAGCCCCAGCATTTT

V: TRBV7-8
size: once
J: TRBJ2-7
D: TRBD2
CDR3: CASSSRTSGRNEQYF
DNA: TGTGCCAGCAGTTCTCGAACTAGCGGGAGAAACGAGCAGTACTTC

V: TRBV29-1
size: NA
J: TRBJ2-1
D: NA
CDR3: CSVDYEQFF
DNA: TGCAGCGTTGACTATGAGCAGTTCTTC

V: TRBV10-1
size: once
J: TRBJ2-3
D: TRBD1
CDR3: CASSDPGDRATDTQYF
DNA: TGCGCCAGCAGTGACCCGGGGGACAGGGCCACAGATACGCAGTATTTT

V: TRBV29-1
size: NA
J: TRBJ1-2
D: TRBD1
CDR3: CSVEGQVDGYTF
DNA: TGCAGCGTTGAGGGACAGGTGGATGGCTACACCTTC

V: TRBV14
size: NA
J: TRBJ2-3
D: NA
CDR3: CASSQVRGKDTQYF
DNA: TGTGCCAGCAGCCAAGTAAGGGGGAAAGATACGCAGTATTTT

V: TRBV6-6
size: NA
J: TRBJ1-3
D: TRBD1
CDR3: CATRQGNGNTIYF
DNA: TGTGCCACCCGACAGGGAAATGGAAACACCATATATTTT

V: TRBV5-1
size: once
J: TRBJ1-1
D: NA
CDR3: CASSPGQIPEAFF
DNA: TGCGCCAGCAGCCCCGGACAGATCCCTGAAGCTTTCTTT

V: TRBV5-1
size: NA
J: TRBJ2-6
D: NA
CDR3: CASSFQGLHGANVLTF
DNA: TGCGCCAGCAGCTTCCAGGGGCTCCACGGGGCCAACGTCCTGACTTTC

V: TRBV6-5
size: few
J: TRBJ1-2
D: TRBD1
CDR3: CASRRDRDYGYTF
DNA: TGTGCCAGCAGACGCGACAGGGACTATGGCTACACCTTC

V: TRBV6-6
size: NA
J: TRBJ2-3
D: TRBD1
CDR3: CASTGDHSDTQYF
DNA: TGTGCCTCGACAGGGGACCACTCAGATACGCAGTATTTT

V: TRBV6-6
size: NA
J: TRBJ2-1
D: NA
CDR3: CATTPWGVEGPEQFF
DNA: TGTGCCACTACCCCATGGGGGGTGGAGGGCCCCGAGCAGTTCTTC

V: TRBV4-1
size: few
J: TRBJ1-2
D: NA
CDR3: CASSQDRAYGYTF
DNA: TGCGCCAGCAGCCAAGACAGGGCCTATGGCTACACCTTC

V: TRBV7-8
size: NA
J: TRBJ1-1
D: TRBD1
CDR3: CASSQAGTGNTEAFF
DNA: TGTGCCAGCAGCCAGGCCGGGACAGGGAACACTGAAGCTTTCTTT

V: TRBV2
size: few
J: TRBJ2-7
D: NA
CDR3: CASSGRSYEQYF
DNA: TGTGCCAGCAGTGGGAGGTCCTACGAGCAGTACTTC

V: TRBV10-2
size: NA
J: TRBJ2-5
D: NA
CDR3: CASSKGGVWETQYF
DNA: TGCGCCAGCAGTAAGGGGGGGGTGTGGGAGACCCAGTACTTC

V: TRBV4-3
size: NA
J: TRBJ2-2
D: NA
CDR3: CASSQELHTTNTGELFF
DNA: TGCGCCAGCAGCCAAGAACTCCACACTACGAACACCGGGGAGCTGTTTTTT

V: TRBV4-1
size: NA
J: TRBJ2-1
D: NA
CDR3: CASSPEQGVGSPKEGEQFF
DNA: TGCGCCAGCAGCCCAGAGCAGGGGGTGGGTAGCCCGAAGGAGGGTGAGCAGTTCTTC

V: TRBV21-1
size: NA
J: TRBJ2-1
D: NA
CDR3: CASSKTGKDEQFF
DNA: TGTGCCAGCAGCAAAACAGGGAAGGATGAGCAGTTCTTC

V: TRBV5-1
size: NA
J: TRBJ1-1
D: NA
CDR3: CASSWDLNTEAFF
DNA: TGCGCCAGCAGCTGGGACTTGAACACTGAAGCTTTCTTT

V: TRBV5-1
size: few
J: TRBJ2-7
D: NA
CDR3: CASSPIPILYEQYF
DNA: TGCGCCAGCAGCCCGATCCCAATACTCTACGAGCAGTACTTC

V: TRBV4-1
size: NA
J: TRBJ2-5
D: NA
CDR3: CASSHPGAQYF
DNA: TGCGCCAGCAGCCACCCCGGGGCCCAGTACTTC

V: TRBV29-1
size: NA
J: TRBJ2-5
D: NA
CDR3: CSVEGVRQETQYF
DNA: TGCAGCGTGGAGGGAGTTCGGCAAGAGACCCAGTACTTC